This T cell receptor (beta chain) was identified in a study of blood T cells in healthy people across ages. The germline gives CDR1 SQVTM, CDR2 ANQGSEA. V trimming: 6 bases; J trimming: 0 bases; junction bases outside the gene matches: 4. The CDR3 extends over 14 amino acids. Next came a second PCR, run for about 7 to 12 cycles, which used a sample-barcoded 5' primer along with a J-beta primer mix. TCRdb re-derived calls from the 5' RACE reads in MiXCR, one entry per CDR3 protein. Of some 1,500,000 distinct CDR3 sequences listed, approximately 42% are singletons. The sample comprised blood. This receptor was obtained from a woman aged 18-29 years in good health. The V call is TRBV29-1, the J call TRBJ2-5, with 10 bases lining up with TRBD2. The chain's CDR3 is CSVATSGHQETQYF. The DNA of the CDR3 is TGCAGCGTGGCGACTAGCGGGCACCAAGAGACCCAGTACTTC.